Detailed here is one TCR beta chain. Its antigen target is currently unknown. It has no much larger one-base neighbor in the sample; base qualities were not kept. Genomic DNA was extracted from sorted cells for sequencing of the TCRbeta CDR3 region. TCRbeta CDR3 regions were sequenced using the immunoSEQ Assay. The table was pulled from immuneACCESS by TCRdb, which kept in-frame rearrangements only. Such tables lose some clones; where checked, under half of the loss comes from unresolved V genes, and the rest has no known cause. The sample has tens of thousands of clones on record, roughly 87% of them singletons. Approximately 0.36% of the sample is held by the ten biggest clonotypes. Patients with autoimmune disease history or receiving systemic immunosuppression were excluded from the trial. In every dose cohort, peripheral blood was drawn for TCR sequencing at baseline, cycle 4 day 1, and cycle 7 day 1. Samples came from an open-label, multicenter, first-in-human phase I dose-escalation trial of ivuxolimab. Adults with locally advanced or metastatic head and neck squamous cell, hepatocellular, melanoma or renal cell carcinoma were enrolled in the trial. Before TCR sequencing, CD4+ T cells and CD8+ T cells were sorted from peripheral blood as separate populations.

The V end loses 3 bases and the J end loses 2 bases, and a stretch of 10 bases separates them. Counted from cysteine to phenylalanine, this CDR3 has 14 amino acids. Of all the DNA, just the CDR3 is kept, 42 bases in frame from base 1. The germline V gene (reference sequence) sets CDR1 to MNHNY and CDR2 to SVGAGI. The data are from a study of OX40 agonist ivuxolimab in advanced cancers. About the full investigation: Ivuxolimab was a fully human IgG2 agonistic monoclonal antibody targeting the costimulatory receptor OX40 (CD134). Of the roughly 52 patients in dose escalation, about 19 had hepatocellular carcinoma, about 15 had melanoma, 9 had renal cell carcinoma and 9 had head and neck cancer. Intravenous ivuxolimab was administered to patients every 2 weeks at six dose levels: 0.01, 0.1, 0.3, 1.5, 3 and 10 mg/kg. Partial responses occurred in three dose-escalation patients, of whom one had hepatocellular carcinoma and two had cutaneous melanoma. The paper covers the monotherapy dose-escalation part of the phase I ivuxolimab trial, which included N ≈ 50 patients. Prior anti-PD-1, anti-PD-L1 or anti-CTLA-4 therapy was permitted, and checkpoint inhibitors had been received by 30% to 40% of dose-escalation patients. The dose-escalation cohort was 82.7% male with a mean age of about 58 years, ranging from 23 to 79. The purpose of peripheral TCRbeta sequencing was to test whether ivuxolimab changed TCR sequence diversity and led to clonal T-cell expansion.

What the research found in general, with its limitations: After ivuxolimab, more expanded clones were found on average in CD8+ T cells than in CD4+ T cells. At doses of 0.1 to 3.0 mg/kg, clonal expansion of both CD4+ and CD8+ T cells in blood was seen between baseline and week 6. Low levels of normalized T-cell clonal expansion were also seen in some patients who did not respond. In partial responders in the 0.1-3.0 mg/kg groups, normalized peripheral clonal expansion was found to be among the lowest, especially among CD8+ T cells. The antigen specificity of the clonally expanded peripheral T cells was not determined.

The source material was CD4+ or CD8+ T cells sorted from blood, sampled in a trial of the OX40 agonist ivuxolimab. This TCR was recovered from an adult with an advanced solid tumor such as melanoma, head and neck, liver or kidney cancer. The chain joins TRBV6-6 to TRBJ1-1, with no confident D gene call. The sequenced DNA is TGTGCCAGCAGTTATAGAACGGACAACACTGAAGCTTTCTTT. It specifies CASSYRTDNTEAFF.